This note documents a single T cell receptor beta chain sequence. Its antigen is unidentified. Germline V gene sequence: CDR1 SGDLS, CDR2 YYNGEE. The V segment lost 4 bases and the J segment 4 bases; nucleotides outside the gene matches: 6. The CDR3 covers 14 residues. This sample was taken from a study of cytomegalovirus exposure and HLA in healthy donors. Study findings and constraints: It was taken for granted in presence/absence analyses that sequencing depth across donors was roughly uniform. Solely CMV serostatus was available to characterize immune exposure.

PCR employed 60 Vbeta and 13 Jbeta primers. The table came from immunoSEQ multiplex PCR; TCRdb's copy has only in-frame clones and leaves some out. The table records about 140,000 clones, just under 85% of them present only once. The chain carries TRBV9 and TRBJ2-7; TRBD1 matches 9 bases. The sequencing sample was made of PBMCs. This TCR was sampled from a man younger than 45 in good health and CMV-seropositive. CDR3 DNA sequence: TGTGCCAGCAGCCCCCCCGGGACAGGGTACGAGCAGTACTTC. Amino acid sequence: CASSPPGTGYEQYF.